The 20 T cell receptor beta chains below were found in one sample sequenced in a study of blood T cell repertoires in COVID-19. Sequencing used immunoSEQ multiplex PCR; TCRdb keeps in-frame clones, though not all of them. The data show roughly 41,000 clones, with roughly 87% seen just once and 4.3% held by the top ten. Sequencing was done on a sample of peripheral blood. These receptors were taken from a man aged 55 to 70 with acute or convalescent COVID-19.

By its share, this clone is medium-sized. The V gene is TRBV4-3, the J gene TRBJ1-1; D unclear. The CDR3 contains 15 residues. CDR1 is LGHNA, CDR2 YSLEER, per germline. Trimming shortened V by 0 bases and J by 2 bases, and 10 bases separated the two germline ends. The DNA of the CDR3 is TGCGCCAGCAGCCAAGATCCCCGGTATAACACTGAAGCTTTCTTT. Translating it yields CASSQDPRYNTEAFF.

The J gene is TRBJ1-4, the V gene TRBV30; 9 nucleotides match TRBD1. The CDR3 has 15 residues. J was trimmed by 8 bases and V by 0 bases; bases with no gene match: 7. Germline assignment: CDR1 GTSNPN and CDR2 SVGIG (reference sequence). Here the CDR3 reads CAWSVLGQGNEKLFF. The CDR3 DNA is TGTGCCTGGAGTGTACTGGGACAGGGAAACGAAAAACTGTTTTTT.

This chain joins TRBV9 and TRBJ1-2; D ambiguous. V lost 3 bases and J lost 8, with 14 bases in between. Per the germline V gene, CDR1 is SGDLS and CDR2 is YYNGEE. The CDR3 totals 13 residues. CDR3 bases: TGTGCCAGCAGCGCCAGAGGACGAGGGGGCTACACCTTC. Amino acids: CASSARGRGGYTF.

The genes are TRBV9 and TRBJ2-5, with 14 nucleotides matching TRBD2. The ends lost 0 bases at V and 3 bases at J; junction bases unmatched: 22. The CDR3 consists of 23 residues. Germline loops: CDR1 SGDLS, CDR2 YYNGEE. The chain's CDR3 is CASSVERGSNATSGGDLEETQYF. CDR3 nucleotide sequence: TGTGCCAGCAGCGTAGAGAGGGGGTCTAACGCGACTAGCGGGGGGGACCTCGAAGAGACCCAGTACTTC.

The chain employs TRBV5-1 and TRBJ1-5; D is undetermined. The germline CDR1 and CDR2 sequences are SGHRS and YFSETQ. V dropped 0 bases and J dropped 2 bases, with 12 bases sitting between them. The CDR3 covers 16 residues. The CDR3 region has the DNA TGCGCCAGCAGCTTGGAACCTGGAGAAGGCAATCAGCCCCAGCATTTT. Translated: CASSLEPGEGNQPQHF.

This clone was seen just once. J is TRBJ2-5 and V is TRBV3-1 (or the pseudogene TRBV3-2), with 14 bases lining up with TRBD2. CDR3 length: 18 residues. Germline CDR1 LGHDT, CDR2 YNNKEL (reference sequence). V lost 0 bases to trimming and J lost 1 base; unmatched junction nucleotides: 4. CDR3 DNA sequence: TGTGCCAGCAGCCAAGACTGGACTAGCGGGGGGATCCAAGAGACCCAGTACTTC. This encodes CASSQDWTSGGIQETQYF.

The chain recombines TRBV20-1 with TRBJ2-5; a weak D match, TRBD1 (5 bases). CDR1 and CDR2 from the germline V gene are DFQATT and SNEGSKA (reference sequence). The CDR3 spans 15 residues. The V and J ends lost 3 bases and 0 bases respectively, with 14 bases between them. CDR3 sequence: CSASKGVLDQETQYF. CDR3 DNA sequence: TGCAGTGCTAGTAAAGGGGTTCTAGACCAAGAGACCCAGTACTTC.

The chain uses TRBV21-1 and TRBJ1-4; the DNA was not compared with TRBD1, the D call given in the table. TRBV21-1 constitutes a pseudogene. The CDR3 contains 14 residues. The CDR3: CASSTRTGTEKLFF. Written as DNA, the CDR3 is TGTGCCAGCAGCACTCGGACAGGTACGGAAAAACTGTTTTTT.

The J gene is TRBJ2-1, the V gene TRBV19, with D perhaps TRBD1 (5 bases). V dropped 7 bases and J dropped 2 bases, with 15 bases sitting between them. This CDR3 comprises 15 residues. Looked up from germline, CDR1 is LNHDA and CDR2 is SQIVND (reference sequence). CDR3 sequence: CASMVEGATYNEQFF. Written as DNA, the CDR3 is TGTGCCAGTATGGTCGAAGGGGCTACCTACAATGAGCAGTTCTTC. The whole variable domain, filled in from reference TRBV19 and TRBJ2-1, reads DGGITQSPKYLFRKEGQNVTLSCEQNLNHDAMYWYRQDPGQGLRLIYYSQIVNDFQKGDIAEGYSVSREKKESFPLTVTSAQKNPTAFYLCASMVEGATYNEQFFGPGTRLTVL.

CDR3 loop: CASRSTAEAFF. The CDR3 DNA sequence: TGTGCCAGCAGGTCGACAGCTGAAGCTTTCTTT. V usage is TRBV6-5 and J usage is TRBJ1-1; a weak D match, TRBD1 (5 bases). In germline, CDR1 is MNHEY, CDR2 SVGAGI. The ends were cut back, 6 bases at V and 6 bases at J, with 8 bases in the middle. The CDR3 has 11 residues.

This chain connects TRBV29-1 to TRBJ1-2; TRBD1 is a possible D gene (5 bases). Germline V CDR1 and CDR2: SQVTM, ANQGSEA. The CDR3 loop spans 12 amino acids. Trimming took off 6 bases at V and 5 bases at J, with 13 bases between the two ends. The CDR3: CSVKTGGYGYTF. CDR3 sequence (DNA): TGCAGCGTGAAAACGGGGGGTTATGGCTACACCTTC. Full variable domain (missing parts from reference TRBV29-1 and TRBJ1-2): SAVISQKPSRDICQRGTSLTIQCQVDSQVTMMFWYRQQPGQSLTLIATANQGSEATYESGFVIDKFPISRPNLTFSTLTVSNMSPEDSSIYLCSVKTGGYGYTFGSGTRLTVV.

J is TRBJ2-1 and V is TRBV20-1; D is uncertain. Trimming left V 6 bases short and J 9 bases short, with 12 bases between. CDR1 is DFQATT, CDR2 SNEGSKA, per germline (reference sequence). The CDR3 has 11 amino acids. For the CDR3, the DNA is TGCAGTGCCCTCCGGAGCCTTGAGCAGTTCTTC. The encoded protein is CSALRSLEQFF.

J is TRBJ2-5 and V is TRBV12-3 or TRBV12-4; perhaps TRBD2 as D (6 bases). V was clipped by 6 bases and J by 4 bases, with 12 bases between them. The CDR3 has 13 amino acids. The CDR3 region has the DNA TGTGCCAGCAGGACTAGGCTTGGAGAGACCCAGTACTTC. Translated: CASRTRLGETQYF.

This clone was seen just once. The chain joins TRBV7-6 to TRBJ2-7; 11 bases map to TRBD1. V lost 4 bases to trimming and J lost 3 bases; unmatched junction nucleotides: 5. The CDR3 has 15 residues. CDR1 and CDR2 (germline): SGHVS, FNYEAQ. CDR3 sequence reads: CASSSGGTGGYEQYF. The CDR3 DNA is TGTGCCAGCAGCTCGGGCGGGACAGGGGGCTACGAGCAGTACTTC.

The CDR3 is CASSLVAGVSYNEQFF. CDR3 DNA sequence: TGTGCCAGCAGCTTAGTCGCAGGCGTCTCCTACAATGAGCAGTTCTTC. V is TRBV11-2 and J is TRBJ2-1; no clear D. V shed 1 base and J shed 0 bases, with 10 bases lying between them. CDR3 length equals 16 residues. CDR1 and CDR2 (germline): SGHAT, FQNNGV. The complete variable domain, with remaining parts taken from reference TRBV11-2 and TRBJ2-1, reads EAGVAQSPRYKIIEKRQSVAFWCNPISGHATLYWYQQILGQGPKLLIQFQNNGVVDDSQLPKDRFSAERLKGVDSTLKIQPAKLEDSAVYLCASSLVAGVSYNEQFFGPGTRLTVL.

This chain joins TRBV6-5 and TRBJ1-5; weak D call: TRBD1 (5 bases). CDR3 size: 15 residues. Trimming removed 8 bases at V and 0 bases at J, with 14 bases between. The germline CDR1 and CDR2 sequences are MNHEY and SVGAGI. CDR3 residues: CASGLGGYSNQPQHF. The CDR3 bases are TGTGCCAGCGGGTTGGGGGGGTATAGCAATCAGCCCCAGCATTTT.

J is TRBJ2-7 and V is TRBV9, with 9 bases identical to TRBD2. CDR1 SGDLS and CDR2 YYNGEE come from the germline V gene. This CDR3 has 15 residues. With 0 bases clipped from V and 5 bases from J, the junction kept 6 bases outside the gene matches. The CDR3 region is CASSVGSGGPHEQYF. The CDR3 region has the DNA TGTGCCAGCAGCGTAGGAAGCGGGGGGCCCCACGAGCAGTACTTC.

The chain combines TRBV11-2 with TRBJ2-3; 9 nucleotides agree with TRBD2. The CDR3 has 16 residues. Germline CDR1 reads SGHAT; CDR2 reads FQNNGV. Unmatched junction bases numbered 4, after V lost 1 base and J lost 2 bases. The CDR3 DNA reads TGTGCCAGCAGCTTAGGGGCGGGACTAGCCACAGATACGCAGTATTTT. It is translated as CASSLGAGLATDTQYF. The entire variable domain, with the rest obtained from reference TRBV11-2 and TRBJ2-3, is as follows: EAGVAQSPRYKIIEKRQSVAFWCNPISGHATLYWYQQILGQGPKLLIQFQNNGVVDDSQLPKDRFSAERLKGVDSTLKIQPAKLEDSAVYLCASSLGAGLATDTQYFGPGTRLTVL.

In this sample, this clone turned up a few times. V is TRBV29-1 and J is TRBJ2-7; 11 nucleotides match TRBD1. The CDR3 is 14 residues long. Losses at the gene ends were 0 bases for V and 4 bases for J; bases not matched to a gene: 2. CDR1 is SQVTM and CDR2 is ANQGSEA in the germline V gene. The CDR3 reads CSVEDGTGGYEQYF. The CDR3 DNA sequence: TGCAGCGTTGAAGATGGGACAGGGGGTTACGAGCAGTACTTC.

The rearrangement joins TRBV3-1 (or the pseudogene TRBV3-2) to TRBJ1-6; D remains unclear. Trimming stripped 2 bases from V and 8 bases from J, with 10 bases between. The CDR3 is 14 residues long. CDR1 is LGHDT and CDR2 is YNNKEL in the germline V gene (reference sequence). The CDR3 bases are TGTGCCAGCAGCCAACTACCGAGGGATTCACCCCTCCACTTT. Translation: CASSQLPRDSPLHF.